Following are 8 T cell receptor beta chains from one sample sequenced in a study of a mutant IDH1 vaccine in newly diagnosed glioma. Antigens of these TCRs are unknown. The table came from immunoSEQ multiplex PCR; TCRdb's copy has only in-frame clones and leaves some out. The data show some 42,000 clones, roughly 84% seen once. Documented time point: week 35, safety follow-up. Topical imiquimod accompanied each vaccine dose, which consisted of 300 ug of mutant IDH1 20-mer peptide. The sample here was PBMCs, taken from a glioma patient whose treatment included an IDH1 peptide vaccine. The receptors stem from a woman between 45 and 60 years old with glioma.

J is TRBJ2-3 and V is TRBV6-1; 11 nucleotides align to TRBD2. The trim removed 2 bases at V and 6 bases at J, leaving 4 bases unmatched. The CDR3 spans 15 residues. CDR1 and CDR2 (germline): MNHNS, SASEGT. The CDR3 reads CASSELAGGPDTQYF. CDR3 bases: TGTGCCAGCAGTGAACTAGCGGGGGGCCCCGATACGCAGTATTTT.

The chain couples TRBV4-3 to TRBJ2-3; D call uncertain. Trimming removed 1 base at V and 8 bases at J, with 13 bases between. The germline gives CDR1 LGHNA, CDR2 YSLEER. CDR3 length: 14 amino acids. CDR3 nucleotide sequence: TGCGCCAGCAGCCAAGGAGTAGGATCAGGTACGCAGTATTTT. Amino acid sequence: CASSQGVGSGTQYF.

The gene calls are TRBV5-6 and TRBJ1-5; 7 nucleotides agree with TRBD1. Germline V lookup: CDR1 SGHDT, CDR2 YYEEEE. The CDR3 length is 15 residues. V lost 0 bases to trimming and J lost 2 bases; unmatched junction nucleotides: 2. The chain's CDR3 is CASSLAGGGNQPQHF. The CDR3 DNA is TGTGCCAGCAGCTTGGCAGGGGGAGGCAATCAGCCCCAGCATTTT. The full variable domain, completed using reference TRBV5-6 and TRBJ1-5, is DAGVTQSPTHLIKTRGQQVTLRCSPKSGHDTVSWYQQALGQGPQFIFQYYEEEERQRGNFPDRFSGHQFPNYSSELNVNALLLGDSALYLCASSLAGGGNQPQHFGDGTRLSIL.

This clone was seen just once. CDR3 bases: TGTGCCAGCAGCGTAGGGGTGTCCTCTGGAAACACCATATATTTT. Translated: CASSVGVSSGNTIYF. This chain connects TRBV9 to TRBJ1-3, with unresolved D. The length of the CDR3 is 15 residues. CDR1 and CDR2 (germline): SGDLS, YYNGEE. Between the trimmed V and J ends, which lost 0 bases and 0 bases, there was a span of 7 bases.

The genes are TRBV5-1 and TRBJ2-1; tentatively, D is TRBD2 (6 bases). CDR1 is SGHRS and CDR2 is YFSETQ in the germline V gene. There are 16 residues in the CDR3. Trimming took off 4 bases at V and 0 bases at J, with 14 bases between the two ends. CDR3 amino acids: CASSGGLLSSYNEQFF. The CDR3, as DNA: TGCGCCAGCAGCGGGGGACTTTTGAGCTCCTACAATGAGCAGTTCTTC.

In nucleotides, the CDR3 is TGCGCCAGCAGCTTTTTCAACTGGGGGCTGGAAGAGACCCAGTACTTC. It is translated as CASSFFNWGLEETQYF. The chain couples TRBV5-1 to TRBJ2-5; TRBD1 might be the D (6 bases). With 2 bases removed from V and 3 bases from J, the gap between germline ends came to 17 bases. The CDR3 has 16 amino acids. Germline CDR1 SGHRS, CDR2 YFSETQ.

V and J are TRBV2 and TRBJ1-4; D remains ambiguous. The CDR3 spans 16 residues. Trimming took 5 bases from V and 2 from J, leaving 15 bases between them. CDR1 is SNHLY, CDR2 FYNNEI, per germline. The CDR3 DNA sequence: TGTGCCAGCAGTTGGGCGGGCCCGAATACTAATGAAAAACTGTTTTTT. Translation: CASSWAGPNTNEKLFF. The full variable domain, with the rest looked up from reference TRBV2 and TRBJ1-4, is EPEVTQTPSHQVTQMGQEVILRCVPISNHLYFYWYRQILGQKVEFLVSFYNNEISEKSEIFDDQFSVERPDGSNFTLKIRSTKLEDSAMYFCASSWAGPNTNEKLFFGSGTQLSVL.

V is TRBV20-1 and J is TRBJ2-5, with D possibly matching TRBD2 (5 bases). The CDR3 loop spans 11 amino acids. Germline values: CDR1 DFQATT, CDR2 SNEGSKA (reference sequence). Deletions cut 1 base from V and 7 bases from J, with 7 bases between. The CDR3 sequence is CSARAGGTQYF. DNA of the CDR3: TGCAGTGCTAGAGCTGGAGGGACCCAGTACTTC.